This record covers a single TCR beta chain. Grouping used clinical history reported by participants in a survey and questionnaire. The V and J ends lost 7 bases and 4 bases, in that order; junction bases with no gene match: 4. Looked up from germline, CDR1 is SNHLY and CDR2 is FYNNEI. The CDR3 is 15 amino acids. These data come from a study of blood T cell repertoires in COVID-19. Across the whole study: Collection of acute and convalescent COVID-19 samples took place in the United States, Italy and Spain. T cells, B-cell-depleted T cells, or PBMCs supplied cDNA or gDNA.

Source study methods: Nucleated cell number was recorded as an estimate derived from reference gene primer amplification. Repertoires were generated with immunoSEQ multiplex PCR, while TCRdb's copy carries only in-frame clones and drops some. The D gene and trimming were derived from the DNA, and the V and J assignments and clone size from that table. This sample has around 400,000 clones, with around nine tenths found just once. The sequence was obtained from a woman younger than 30 who had been exposed to COVID-19. This chain links TRBV2 with TRBJ2-2; 12 bases are a match to TRBD2. The sample comprised PBMCs or T cells enriched from blood (not recorded which). The CDR3 DNA sequence: TGTGCCAGCAATGGACTAGCGGGAAGCACCGGGGAGCTGTTTTTT. Amino acid sequence: CASNGLAGSTGELFF.